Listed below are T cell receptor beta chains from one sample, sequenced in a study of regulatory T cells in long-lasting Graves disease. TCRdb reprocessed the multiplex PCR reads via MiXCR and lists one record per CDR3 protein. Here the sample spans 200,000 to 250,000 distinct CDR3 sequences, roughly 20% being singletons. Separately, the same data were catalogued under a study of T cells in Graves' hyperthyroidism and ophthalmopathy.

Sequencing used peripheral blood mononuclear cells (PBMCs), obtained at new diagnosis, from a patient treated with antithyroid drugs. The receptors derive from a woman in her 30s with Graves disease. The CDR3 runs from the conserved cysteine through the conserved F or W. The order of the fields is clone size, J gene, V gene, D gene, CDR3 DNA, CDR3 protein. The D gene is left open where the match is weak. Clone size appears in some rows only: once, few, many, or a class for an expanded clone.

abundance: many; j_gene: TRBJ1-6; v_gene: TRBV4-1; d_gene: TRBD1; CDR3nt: TGCGCCAGCAGCTCAAGCCCCACCACCGGGACAGGGGATTCACCCCTCCACTTT; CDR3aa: CASSSSPTTGTGDSPLHF
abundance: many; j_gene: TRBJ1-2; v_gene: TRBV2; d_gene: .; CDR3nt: TGTGCCAGCAGCGAGGCCAGGTCGGGGAGCTACACCTTC; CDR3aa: CASSEARSGSYTF
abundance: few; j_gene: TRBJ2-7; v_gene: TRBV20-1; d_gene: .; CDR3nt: TGCAGTGTCCCCATAGATCCCGGGCAGGCCGCGGGGGAGCAGTACTTC; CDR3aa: CSVPIDPGQAAGEQYF
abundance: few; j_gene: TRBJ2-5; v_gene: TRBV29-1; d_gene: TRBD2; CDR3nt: TGCAGCGTTGACGGGGGGGTCTTTGAGACCCAGTACTTC; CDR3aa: CSVDGGVFETQYF
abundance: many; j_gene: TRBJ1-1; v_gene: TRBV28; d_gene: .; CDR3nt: TGTGCCAGCAGTCCCTATCCCGTTGAAGCTTTCTTT; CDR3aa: CASSPYPVEAFF
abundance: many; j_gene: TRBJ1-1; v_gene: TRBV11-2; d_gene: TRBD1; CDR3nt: TGTGCCAGCAGCTCCCGGGACAGGGCCACTGAAGCTTTCTTT; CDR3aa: CASSSRDRATEAFF
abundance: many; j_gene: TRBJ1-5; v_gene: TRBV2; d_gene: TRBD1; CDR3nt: TGTGCCAGCAGAGGATCGGGACAGGGGTTCAATCAGCCCCAGCATTTT; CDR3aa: CASRGSGQGFNQPQHF
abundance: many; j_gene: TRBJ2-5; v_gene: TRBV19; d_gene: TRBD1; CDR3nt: TGTGCCAGTACCAAAATGGGACAGGCTGAAGAGACCCAGTACTTC; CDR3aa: CASTKMGQAEETQYF
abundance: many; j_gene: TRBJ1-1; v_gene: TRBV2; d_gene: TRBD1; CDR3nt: TGTGCCAGCAGTGTCGCCGAGTCGGGGGACAGGGGTGAAGCTTTCTTT; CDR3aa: CASSVAESGDRGEAFF
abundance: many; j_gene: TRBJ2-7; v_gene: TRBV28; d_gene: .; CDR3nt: TGTGCCAGCCGACTTGGTTGGGCCTTCGGGCAGATGGGGAAGGGTAGCGAGCAGTACTTC; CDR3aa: CASRLGWAFGQMGKGSEQYF
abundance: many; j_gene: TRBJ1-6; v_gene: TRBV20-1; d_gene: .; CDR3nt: TGCAGTGCTAGAGGGGGGGGTCTCAATTCACCCCTCCACTTT; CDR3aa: CSARGGGLNSPLHF
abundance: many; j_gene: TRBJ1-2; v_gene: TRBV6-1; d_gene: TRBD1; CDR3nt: TGTGCCAGCAGTACCCGGGACAGGGTGCGTAATGGCTACACCTTC; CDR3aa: CASSTRDRVRNGYTF
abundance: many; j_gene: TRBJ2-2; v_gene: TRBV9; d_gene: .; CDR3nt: TGTGCCAGCAGCCCGCTCTTCACCGGGGAGCTGTTTTTT; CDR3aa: CASSPLFTGELFF
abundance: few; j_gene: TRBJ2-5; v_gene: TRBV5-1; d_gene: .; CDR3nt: TGCGCCAGCAGCTTGGCTAAAGAGACCCAGTACTTC; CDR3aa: CASSLAKETQYF
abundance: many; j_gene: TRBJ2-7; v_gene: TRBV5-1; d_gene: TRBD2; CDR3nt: TGCGCCAGCAGCTCCACAGGACTAGTGAAGGGGTACGAGCAGTACTTC; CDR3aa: CASSSTGLVKGYEQYF
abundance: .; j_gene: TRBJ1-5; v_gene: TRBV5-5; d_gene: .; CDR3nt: TGTGCCAGCAGCTTCGTCGGGATTAGCAATCAGCCCCAGCATTTT; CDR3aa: CASSFVGISNQPQHF
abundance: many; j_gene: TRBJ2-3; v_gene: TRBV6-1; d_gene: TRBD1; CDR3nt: TGTGCCAGCGGGTCGGACAGGGTCTCTAGCACAGATACGCAGTATTTT; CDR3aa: CASGSDRVSSTDTQYF
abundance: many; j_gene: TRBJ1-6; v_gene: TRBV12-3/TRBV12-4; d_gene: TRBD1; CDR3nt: TGTGCCAGCAGTCGCAGGGACAGTGAGAATTCACCCCTCCACTTT; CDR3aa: CASSRRDSENSPLHF
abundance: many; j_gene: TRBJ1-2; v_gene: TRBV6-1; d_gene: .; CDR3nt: TGTGCCAGCAGTGAAGTTTTCGACGGGAAGGCGAGGTATGGCTACACCTTC; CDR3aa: CASSEVFDGKARYGYTF
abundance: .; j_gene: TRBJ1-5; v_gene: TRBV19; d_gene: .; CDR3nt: TGTGCCAGTAGTATCTGGGCAGGGCATAGCAATCAGCCCCAGCATTTT; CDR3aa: CASSIWAGHSNQPQHF
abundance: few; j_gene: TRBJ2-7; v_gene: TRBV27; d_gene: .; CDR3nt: TGTGCCAGCAGGTACCGGGACAACTACGAGCAGTACTTC; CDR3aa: CASRYRDNYEQYF
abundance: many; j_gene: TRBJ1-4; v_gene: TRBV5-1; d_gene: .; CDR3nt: TGCGCCAGCAGGTACGGGGGCCTCGATGAAAAACTGTTTTTT; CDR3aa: CASRYGGLDEKLFF
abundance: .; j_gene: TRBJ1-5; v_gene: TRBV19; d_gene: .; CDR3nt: TGTGCCAGTAAGACGGACACTAATAGCAATCAGCCCCAGCATTTT; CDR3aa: CASKTDTNSNQPQHF
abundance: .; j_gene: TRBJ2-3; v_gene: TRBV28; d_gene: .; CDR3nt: TGTGCCAGCAGTTTACATGTTTCGGGACGGTTGGATACGCAGTATTTT; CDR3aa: CASSLHVSGRLDTQYF
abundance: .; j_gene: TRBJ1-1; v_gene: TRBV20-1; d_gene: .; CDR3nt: TGCAGTGCTAGAGTGGGGGGGACTGAAGCTTTCTTT; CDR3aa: CSARVGGTEAFF
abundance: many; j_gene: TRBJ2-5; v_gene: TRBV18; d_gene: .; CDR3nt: TGTGCCAGCTCACCACCCCTCGCGGAGACCCAGTACTTC; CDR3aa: CASSPPLAETQYF
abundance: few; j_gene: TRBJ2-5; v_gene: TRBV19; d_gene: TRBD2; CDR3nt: TGTGCCAGTAGTATTGGATTAGCGGGGGGCCAAGAGACCCAGTACTTC; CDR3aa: CASSIGLAGGQETQYF
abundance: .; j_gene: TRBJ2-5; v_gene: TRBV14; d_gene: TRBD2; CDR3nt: TGTGCCAGCAGCTCCCTTGCGGGAGCAGAGACCCAGTACTTC; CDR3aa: CASSSLAGAETQYF
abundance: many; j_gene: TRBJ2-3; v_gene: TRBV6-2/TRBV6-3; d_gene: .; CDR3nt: TGTGCCAGCAGTTACGACAGCACAGATACGCAGTATTTT; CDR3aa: CASSYDSTDTQYF
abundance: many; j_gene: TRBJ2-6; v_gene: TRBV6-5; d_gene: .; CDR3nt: TGTGCCAGCAGTTACTCTAACCCCGGGAGCTCTGGGGCCAACGTCCTGACTTTC; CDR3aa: CASSYSNPGSSGANVLTF
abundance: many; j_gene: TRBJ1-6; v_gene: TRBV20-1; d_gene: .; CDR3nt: TGCAGTGCTAGGTGGACGGCTAATAATTCACCCCTCCACTTT; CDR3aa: CSARWTANNSPLHF